This entry lists 16 T cell receptor beta chains sequenced from one sample in a study of cytomegalovirus exposure and HLA in healthy donors. Researchers ran the PCR with 60 Vbeta and 13 Jbeta primers. Assay: immunoSEQ multiplex PCR; the TCRdb copy retains only in-frame clones and omits some. The table has about 130,000 clones, roughly 82% seen once. The sample was PBMCs. Every receptor here comes from a woman aged 60-75 years in good health and CMV-seropositive.

This clone appeared a single time. The CDR3 nucleotides are TGTGCCAGCAGAAAAACAGGAGGGGGCTACACCTTC. Its protein is CASRKTGGGYTF. This sequence joins TRBV27 and TRBJ1-2; maybe TRBD1 (5 bases). The CDR3 covers 12 residues. The germline CDR1 and CDR2 sequences are MNHEY and SMNVEV (reference sequence). V lost 6 bases to trimming and J lost 8 bases, with 13 bases between them.

V and J are TRBV9 and TRBJ2-1, with 9 nucleotides matching TRBD2. After removal of 0 bases from V and 7 bases from J, the junction contained 14 bases not matched to a gene. Germline assignment: CDR1 SGDLS and CDR2 YYNGEE. This CDR3 is 18 amino acids long. CDR3 nucleotide sequence: TGTGCCAGCAGCGTAGGGGTTAGCGGGAGCGGGTCGGGTAATGAGCAGTTCTTC. This codes for CASSVGVSGSGSGNEQFF.

The chain joins TRBV4-2 to TRBJ2-5; D unclear. Germline assignment: CDR1 LGHNA and CDR2 YNFKEQ. The CDR3 is 13 residues long. Trimming took 4 bases from V and 3 from J, leaving 9 bases between them. The CDR3 DNA follows: TGTGCCAGCAGCCGTTTGACTGAAGAGACCCAGTACTTC. It yields the protein CASSRLTEETQYF.

This clone was counted once. This chain joins TRBV19 and TRBJ2-1, with D possibly matching TRBD2 (6 bases). The CDR3 is 15 residues long. Looked up from germline, CDR1 is LNHDA and CDR2 is SQIVND (reference sequence). The V gene lost 5 bases and the J gene lost 4 bases, with 15 bases spanning the gap. This CDR3 is CASSPAGILYNEQFF. CDR3 nucleotide sequence: TGTGCCAGTAGTCCTGCGGGGATCCTATACAATGAGCAGTTCTTC.

The J gene is TRBJ1-1, the V gene TRBV5-1, with 8 bases identical to TRBD1. The CDR3 runs 14 residues. The germline V gene has CDR1 SGHRS and CDR2 YFSETQ. Trimming removed 6 bases from V and 6 bases from J; junction bases left unmatched: 10. CDR3 protein: CASTQLRGQAEAFF. The CDR3 nucleotides are TGCGCCAGCACCCAACTCAGGGGGCAGGCTGAAGCTTTCTTT.

The chain recombines TRBV5-4 with TRBJ2-3, with 10 bases identical to TRBD2. This CDR3 spans 16 amino acids. V trimming: 0 bases; J trimming: 1 base; junction bases outside the gene matches: 2. Germline CDR1 SGHNT, CDR2 YYREEE (reference sequence). The CDR3 nucleotides are TGTGCCAGCAGCTTGGGACTAGCGGGCGGCACAGATACGCAGTATTTT. Translated, it gives CASSLGLAGGTDTQYF.

The V and J genes are TRBV6-6 and TRBJ2-7, with a possible D match to TRBD2 (6 bases). The CDR3 is 15 amino acids. V lost 0 bases, J lost 7 bases, and 16 bases lay in between. Germline-derived CDR1 and CDR2 are MNHNY and SVGAGI (reference sequence). CDR3 sequence reads: CASSYSNQGAGEQYF. Written as DNA, the CDR3 is TGTGCCAGCAGTTACTCGAATCAGGGTGCGGGGGAGCAGTACTTC.

This chain joins TRBV5-6 and TRBJ1-5; the match to TRBD1 covers 7 bases. Germline V gene sequence: CDR1 SGHDT, CDR2 YYEEEE. V shed 4 bases, J shed 5 bases, and the junction held 12 bases outside the gene matches. The CDR3 length is 16 residues. The CDR3 DNA reads TGTGCCAGCAGCCTAACCCTCGGACAGGAAGATCAGCCCCAGCATTTT. The encoded protein is CASSLTLGQEDQPQHF.

The chain joins TRBV5-1 to TRBJ1-2, with a possible D match to TRBD1 (6 bases). Germline CDR1 is SGHRS and CDR2 is YFSETQ. Deletions cut 0 bases from V and 5 bases from J, with 14 bases between. This CDR3 contains 15 residues. The DNA of the CDR3 is TGCGCCAGCAGCTTGGTGGGTCAGGACAGTTATGGCTACACCTTC. It encodes CASSLVGQDSYGYTF.

The CDR3 here is CASNSGVHTEAFF. The CDR3 nucleotides are TGTGCCAGCAACTCCGGGGTCCACACTGAAGCTTTCTTT. This chain uses TRBV7-2 with TRBJ1-1; no definite D call. The CDR3 contains 13 residues. Trimming cost V 7 bases and J 3 bases, with 12 bases left between them. CDR1 is SGHTA and CDR2 is FQGNSA in the germline V gene.

This rearrangement joins TRBV30 to TRBJ1-2, with D possibly TRBD1 on 5 matching bases. Germline V gives CDR1 GTSNPN, CDR2 SVGIG (reference sequence). The ends were cut back, 2 bases at V and 4 bases at J, with 8 bases in the middle. CDR3 length equals 12 residues. The CDR3 is CAWSRGLYGYTF. The CDR3 DNA reads TGTGCCTGGAGTAGGGGACTCTATGGCTACACCTTC.

This clone was detected a few times. This sequence joins TRBV5-1 and TRBJ1-5, with a possible D match to TRBD1 (6 bases). Trimming pared 1 base from V and 5 bases from J, leaving 10 bases between. Germline V gene sequence: CDR1 SGHRS, CDR2 YFSETQ. This CDR3 region has 14 residues. The CDR3 DNA is TGCGCCAGCAGCTTGATGGCAGGGGATCAGCCCCAGCATTTT. This gives the protein CASSLMAGDQPQHF.

The rearrangement joins TRBV27 to TRBJ2-1; 10 nucleotides agree with TRBD2. The CDR3 contains 16 residues. The V segment lost 4 bases and the J segment 6 bases; nucleotides outside the gene matches: 9. CDR1 MNHEY and CDR2 SMNVEV come from the germline V gene (reference sequence). The CDR3 DNA reads TGTGCCAGCAGTTCAAGCGGGGGGGGCCTTTTCAATGAGCAGTTCTTC. Translated, it gives CASSSSGGGLFNEQFF.

J is TRBJ2-1 and V is TRBV21-1; TRBD1, the table's D call, was not compared with the DNA. TRBV21-1 is a pseudogene locus. The CDR3 is 19 amino acids. The CDR3 coding sequence is TGTGCCAGCAGTCCAGACAGGGGCCCTCTTGGGGTTACTTACAATGAGCAGTTCTTC. This gives the protein CASSPDRGPLGVTYNEQFF.

The chain has TRBV12-5 and TRBJ1-1; maybe TRBD1 (6 bases). The CDR3 extends over 14 amino acids. Trimming cost V 1 base and J 1 base, with 7 bases left between them. From germline, CDR1 is LGHNT and CDR2 FRNRAP. CDR3 region: CASGLAGENTEAFF. For the CDR3, the DNA is TGTGCTAGTGGTTTGGCAGGGGAGAACACTGAAGCTTTCTTT.

This chain links TRBV14 with TRBJ2-3, with D perhaps TRBD2 (5 bases). The germline CDR1 and CDR2 sequences are SGHDN and FVKESK. CDR3 length: 15 amino acids. The V end lost 3 bases, the J end lost 2 bases, and 12 bases lay between the germline ends. Here the CDR3 DNA reads TGTGCCAGCAGCCAGGGCAGCGGCTACACAGATACGCAGTATTTT. Protein: CASSQGSGYTDTQYF. The full variable domain, completed using reference TRBV14 and TRBJ2-3, is EAGVTQFPSHSVIEKGQTVTLRCDPISGHDNLYWYRRVMGKEIKFLLHFVKESKQDESGMPNNRFLAERTGGTYSTLKVQPAELEDSGVYFCASSQGSGYTDTQYFGPGTRLTVL.